This T cell receptor beta chain was sequenced for a study of blood T cell repertoires in COVID-19. Study information: Researchers got acute and convalescent COVID-19 samples from the United States, Italy and Spain. T cells, B-cell-depleted T cells, or PBMCs provided the cDNA or gDNA that served as material.

Using immunoSEQ multiplex PCR, the repertoire was profiled, and TCRdb retains in-frame clones only, with some absent. The sample records under 200,000 clones, approximately 82% being singletons. This sequence was found in a woman in her sixties with acute COVID-19. The sample consisted of PBMCs or T cells enriched from blood (not recorded which).

CDR3 DNA: TGTGCCAGCAGCTTACAGGGTATAAAGTCTGGAAACACCATATATTTT. This translates into CASSLQGIKSGNTIYF. The chain has TRBV7-2 and TRBJ1-3, with D possibly matching TRBD1 (5 bases). The germline CDR1 and CDR2 sequences are SGHTA and FQGNSA. This CDR3 is 16 amino acids long. The ends were cut back, 2 bases at V and 1 base at J, with 12 bases in the middle.